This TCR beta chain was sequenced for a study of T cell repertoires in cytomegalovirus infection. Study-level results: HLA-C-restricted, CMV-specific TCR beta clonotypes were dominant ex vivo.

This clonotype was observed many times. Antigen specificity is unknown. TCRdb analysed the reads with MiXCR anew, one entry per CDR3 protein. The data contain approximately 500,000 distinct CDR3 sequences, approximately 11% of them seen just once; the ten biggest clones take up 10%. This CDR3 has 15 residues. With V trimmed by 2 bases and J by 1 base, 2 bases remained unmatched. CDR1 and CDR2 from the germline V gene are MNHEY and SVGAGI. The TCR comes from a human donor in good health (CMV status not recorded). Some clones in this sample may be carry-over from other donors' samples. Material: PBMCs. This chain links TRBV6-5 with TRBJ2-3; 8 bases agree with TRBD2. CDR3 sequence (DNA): TGTGCCAGCAGTTACCTCGGGGGGGGCACAGATACGCAGTATTTT. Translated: CASSYLGGGTDTQYF.